This TCR beta chain was identified during a study of CXCR3-negative and CXCR3-positive naive CD8 T cells. The V gene's germline CDR1 is SNHLY and CDR2 FYNNEI. The CDR3 is made up of 11 amino acids. Notes on the study in general: Hydrophobicity was higher for TRB CDR3s found in CXCR3-positive naive cells than in CXCR3-negative naive cells. The naive subsets expressed comparable surface CD5, and the authors inferred TCR strength from TRB CDR3 properties.

UMI-labeled 5' RACE TRB cDNA libraries were prepared from the cells. TCRdb reprocessed the 5' RACE reads; each CDR3 protein has one entry and no DNA is given. The sample has over 100,000 distinct CDR3 sequences. With regard to this clonotype: Its antigen is not known.

This clonotype was sampled from a human donor in good health. Some clones in this sample may be carry-over from other donors' samples. This chain joins TRBV2 and TRBJ1-1. The source material was naive CXCR3+ CD8+ T cells from blood. Subset described: CD45RO-CCR7+CD27+CD95- naive CD8+ T cells expressing CXCR3 (TNR3+). CDR3: CASSDVFGAFF.